This T cell receptor beta chain stems from a study of T cell repertoires in cytomegalovirus infection. Study-level background: Public TCR beta signatures marked donors with CMV infection and the matching HLA. Overall study results and limits: Ex vivo, HLA-C-restricted CMV-specific TCR beta clonotypes prevailed over the rest of the response. Summed frequency of public TCR beta families distinguished CMV carriers with the relevant HLA.

MiXCR, applied by TCRdb to the reads, yields one record per CDR3 protein. The sample lists roughly 230,000 distinct CDR3 sequences, roughly 23% occurring once. A note on this clonotype: Its target is not known.

Trimming removed 2 bases from V and 6 bases from J, with 7 bases in between. CDR1 MNHEY and CDR2 SMNVEV come from the germline V gene (reference sequence). This CDR3 is built from 13 residues. The sample was CD8+ T cells from PBMCs. This TCR was recovered from a human donor in good health (CMV status not recorded). Some clones in this sample may be carry-over from other donors' samples. This rearrangement joins TRBV27 to TRBJ2-2; D is unclear. This CDR3 is CASSLPLSGELFF. The CDR3 DNA reads TGTGCCAGCAGTTTACCTCTCTCCGGGGAGCTGTTTTTT.